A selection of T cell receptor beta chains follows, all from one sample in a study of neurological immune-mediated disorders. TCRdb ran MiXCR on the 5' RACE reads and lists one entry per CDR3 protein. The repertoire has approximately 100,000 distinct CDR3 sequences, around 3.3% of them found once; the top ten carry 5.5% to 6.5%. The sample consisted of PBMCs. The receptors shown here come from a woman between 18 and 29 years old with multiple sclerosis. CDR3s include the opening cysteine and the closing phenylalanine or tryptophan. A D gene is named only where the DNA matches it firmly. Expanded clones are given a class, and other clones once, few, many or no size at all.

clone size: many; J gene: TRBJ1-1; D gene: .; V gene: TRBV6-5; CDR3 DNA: TGTGCCAGCAAGGAGGACCCTATGAACACTGAAGCTTTCTTT; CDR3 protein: CASKEDPMNTEAFF
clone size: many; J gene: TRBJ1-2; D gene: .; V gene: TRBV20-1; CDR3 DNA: TGCAGTGCTCAAGAGCTCCAAACTAACTATGGCTACACCTTC; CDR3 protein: CSAQELQTNYGYTF
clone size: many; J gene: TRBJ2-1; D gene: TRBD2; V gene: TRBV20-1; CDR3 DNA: TGCAGTGCTAGCCCCCTAGCGGGGGGGCACAATGAGCAGTTCTTC; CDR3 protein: CSASPLAGGHNEQFF
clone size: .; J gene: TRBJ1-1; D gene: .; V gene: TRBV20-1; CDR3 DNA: TGCAGTGCTACCGGGCCAGCTACTGAAGCTTTCTTT; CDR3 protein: CSATGPATEAFF
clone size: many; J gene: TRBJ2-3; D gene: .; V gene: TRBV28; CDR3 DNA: TGTGCCAGCAGGTCTCCCTTTACTTACACAGATACGCAGTATTTT; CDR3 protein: CASRSPFTYTDTQYF
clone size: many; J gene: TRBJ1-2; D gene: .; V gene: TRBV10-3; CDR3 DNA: TGTGCCATCAGTGAGTCGCTACAGAACTATGGCTACACCTTC; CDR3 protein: CAISESLQNYGYTF
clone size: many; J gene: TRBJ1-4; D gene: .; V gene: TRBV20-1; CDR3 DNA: TGCAGTGTCATGGCTCCTAATGAAAAACTGTTTTTT; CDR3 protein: CSVMAPNEKLFF
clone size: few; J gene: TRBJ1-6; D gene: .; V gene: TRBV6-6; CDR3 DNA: TGTGCCAGCAGTTACTTCAAACAGGGAGCGGGGGCAACCCTCAACTTT; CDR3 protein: CASSYFKQGAGATLNF
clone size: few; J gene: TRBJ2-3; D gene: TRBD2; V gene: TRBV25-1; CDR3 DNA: TGTGCCAGCAGTGTAACTGAGGGACTATGGGGATCAGATACGCAGTATTTT; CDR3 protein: CASSVTEGLWGSDTQYF
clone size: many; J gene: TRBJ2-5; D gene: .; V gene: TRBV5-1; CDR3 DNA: TGCGCCAGCAGCTTACCGGGGCAGTCCGGGACCCAGTACTTC; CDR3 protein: CASSLPGQSGTQYF
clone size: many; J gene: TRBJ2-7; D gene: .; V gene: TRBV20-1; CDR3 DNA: TGCAGTGCTAACAGGGCCCCCTCGGGCGAGCAGTACTTC; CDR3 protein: CSANRAPSGEQYF
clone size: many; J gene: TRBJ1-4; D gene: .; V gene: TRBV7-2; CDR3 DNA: TGTGCCAGCAGCCCTCTGGACAGAGCTAATGAAAAACTGTTTTTT; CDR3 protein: CASSPLDRANEKLFF
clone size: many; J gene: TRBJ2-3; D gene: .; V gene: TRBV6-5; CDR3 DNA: TGTGCCAGCAGTGGGAATGGGGATACGCAGTATTTT; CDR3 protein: CASSGNGDTQYF
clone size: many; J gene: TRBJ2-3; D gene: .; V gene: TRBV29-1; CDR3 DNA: TGCAGCGCGGTTAGCGGACGGGGGATAGATACGCAGTATTTT; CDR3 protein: CSAVSGRGIDTQYF